This T cell receptor beta chain was obtained from a study of OX40 agonist ivuxolimab in advanced cancers. Overall study: Partial responses were achieved by three patients, of whom one had hepatocellular carcinoma and two had cutaneous melanoma. Study-wide results and caveats: No determination was made of the antigen specificity of the expanded peripheral T cells.

Comment on this clone: Its antigen is not known.

This CDR3 region has 15 residues. V was pared by 5 bases and J by 6 bases, with 8 bases of the junction left unmatched. Germline CDR1 MGHDK, CDR2 SYGVNS. Assay: immunoSEQ multiplex PCR; the TCRdb copy retains only in-frame clones and omits some. Of roughly 50,000 clones in the sample, roughly 85% were seen once. J is TRBJ1-4 and V is TRBV25-1; TRBD1 matches 8 bases. This clonotype was sampled from an adult with an advanced solid tumor such as melanoma, head and neck, liver or kidney cancer. The source was CD4+ or CD8+ T cells sorted from blood, collected in a trial of the OX40 agonist ivuxolimab. CDR3 in DNA: TGTGCCAGCAGTCCCCAACAGGGGGATCATGAAAAACTGTTTTTT. Amino acids: CASSPQQGDHEKLFF.